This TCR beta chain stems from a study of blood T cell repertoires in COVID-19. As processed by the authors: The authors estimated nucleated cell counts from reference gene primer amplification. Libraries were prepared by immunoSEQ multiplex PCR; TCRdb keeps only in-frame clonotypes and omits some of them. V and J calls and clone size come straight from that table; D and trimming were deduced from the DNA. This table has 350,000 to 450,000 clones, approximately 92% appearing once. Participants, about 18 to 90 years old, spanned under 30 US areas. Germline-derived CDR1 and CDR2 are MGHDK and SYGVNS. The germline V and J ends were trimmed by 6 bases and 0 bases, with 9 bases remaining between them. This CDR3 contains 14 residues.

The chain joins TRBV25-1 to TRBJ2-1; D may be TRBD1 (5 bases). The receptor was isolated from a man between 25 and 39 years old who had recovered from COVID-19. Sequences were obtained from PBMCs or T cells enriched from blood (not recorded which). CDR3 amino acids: CASSGQSSYNEQFF. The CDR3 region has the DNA TGTGCCAGCAGCGGACAAAGCTCCTACAATGAGCAGTTCTTC. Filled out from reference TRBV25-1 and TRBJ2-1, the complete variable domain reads EADIYQTPRYLVIGTGKKITLECSQTMGHDKMYWYQQDPGMELHLIHYSYGVNSTEKGDLSSESTVSRIRTEHFPLTLESARPSHTSQYLCASSGQSSYNEQFFGPGTRLTVL.